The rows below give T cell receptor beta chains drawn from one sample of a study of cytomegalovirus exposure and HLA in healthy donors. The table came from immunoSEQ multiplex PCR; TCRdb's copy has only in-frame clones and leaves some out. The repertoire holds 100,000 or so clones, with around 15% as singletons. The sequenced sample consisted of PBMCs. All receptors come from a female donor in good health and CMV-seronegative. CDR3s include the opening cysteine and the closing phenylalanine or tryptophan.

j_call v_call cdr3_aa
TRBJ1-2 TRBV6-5 CASSWGQGLRGGYTF
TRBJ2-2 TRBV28 CASSLPTANTGELFF
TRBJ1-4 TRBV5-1 CASMDREGTNEKLFF
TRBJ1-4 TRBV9 CASSVDPGYAANEKLFF
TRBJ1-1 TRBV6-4 CASRRTGNSNTEAFF
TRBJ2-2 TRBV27 CASSSAGGGAAGELFF
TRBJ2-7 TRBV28 CASRSSGDPTYEQYF
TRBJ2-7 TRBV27 CASSSPTTYEQYF
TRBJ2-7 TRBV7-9 CASSFRQGRYEQYF
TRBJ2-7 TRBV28 CASSSPVGGAGEQYF
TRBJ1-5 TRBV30 CAWSAGTELPQHF
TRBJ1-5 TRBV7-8 CASSFGAAGTGVLSNQPQHF
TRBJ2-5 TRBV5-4 CASSLERGQETQYF
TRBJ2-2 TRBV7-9 CASSPVPELFF
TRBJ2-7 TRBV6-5 CASTRQGQESEQYF
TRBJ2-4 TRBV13 CASSERGPGAIQYF
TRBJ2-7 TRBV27 CASSLRGSYEQYF
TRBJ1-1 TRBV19 CASSILPGNTEAFF